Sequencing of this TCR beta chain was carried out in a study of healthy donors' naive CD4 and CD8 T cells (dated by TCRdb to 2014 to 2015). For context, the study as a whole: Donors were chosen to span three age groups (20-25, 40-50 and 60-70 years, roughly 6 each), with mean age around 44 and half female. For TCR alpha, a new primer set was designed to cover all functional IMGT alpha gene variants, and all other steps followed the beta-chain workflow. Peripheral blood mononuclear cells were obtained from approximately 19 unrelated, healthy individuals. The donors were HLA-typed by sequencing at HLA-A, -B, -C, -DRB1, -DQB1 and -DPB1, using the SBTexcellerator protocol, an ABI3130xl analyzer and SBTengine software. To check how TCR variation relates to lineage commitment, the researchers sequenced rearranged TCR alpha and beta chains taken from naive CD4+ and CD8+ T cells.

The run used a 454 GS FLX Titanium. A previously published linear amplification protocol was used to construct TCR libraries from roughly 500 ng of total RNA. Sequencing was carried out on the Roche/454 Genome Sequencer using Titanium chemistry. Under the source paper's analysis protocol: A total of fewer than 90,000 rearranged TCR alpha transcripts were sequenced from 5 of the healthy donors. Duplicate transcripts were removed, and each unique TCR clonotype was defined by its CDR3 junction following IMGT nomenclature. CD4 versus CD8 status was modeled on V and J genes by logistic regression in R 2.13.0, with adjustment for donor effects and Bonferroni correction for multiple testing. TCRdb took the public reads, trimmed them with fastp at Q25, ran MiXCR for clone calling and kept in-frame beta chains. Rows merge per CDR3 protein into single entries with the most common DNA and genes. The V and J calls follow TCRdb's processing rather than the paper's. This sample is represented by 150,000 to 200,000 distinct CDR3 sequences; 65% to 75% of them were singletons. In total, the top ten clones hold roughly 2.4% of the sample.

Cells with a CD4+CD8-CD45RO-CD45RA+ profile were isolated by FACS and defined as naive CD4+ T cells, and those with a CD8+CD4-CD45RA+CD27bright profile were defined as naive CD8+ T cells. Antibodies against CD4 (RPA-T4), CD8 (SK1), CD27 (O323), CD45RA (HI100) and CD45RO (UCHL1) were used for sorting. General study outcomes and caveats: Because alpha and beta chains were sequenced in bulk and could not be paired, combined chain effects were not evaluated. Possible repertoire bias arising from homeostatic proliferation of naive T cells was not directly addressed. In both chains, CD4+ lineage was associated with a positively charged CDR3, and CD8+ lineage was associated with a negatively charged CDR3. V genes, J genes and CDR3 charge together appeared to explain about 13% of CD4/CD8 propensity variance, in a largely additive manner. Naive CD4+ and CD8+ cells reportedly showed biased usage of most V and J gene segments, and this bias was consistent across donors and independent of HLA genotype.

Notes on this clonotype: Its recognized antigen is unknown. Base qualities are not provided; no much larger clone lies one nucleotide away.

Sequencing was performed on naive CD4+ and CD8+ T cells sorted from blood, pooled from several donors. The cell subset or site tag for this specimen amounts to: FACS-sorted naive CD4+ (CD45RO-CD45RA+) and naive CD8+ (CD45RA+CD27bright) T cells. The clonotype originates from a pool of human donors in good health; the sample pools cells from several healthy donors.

The nucleotide sequence reads as follows: TGCGCCAGCAGCCTAGCGGGAGCGTACGAGCAGTACTTC. This codes for CASSLAGAYEQYF. The rearrangement combines TRBV4-1 with TRBJ2-7; 9 bases in the middle match TRBD2. The germline V gene specifies MGHRA as CDR1 and YSYEKL as CDR2. The CDR3 starts with the cysteine, ends with the phenylalanine, and has 13 residues. Of all the DNA, just the CDR3 is kept, 39 bases in frame from base 1. Clipping removes 4 bases from V and 4 bases from J, with 2 as the unmatched junction base count.